Below are 5 T cell receptor beta chains sequenced from a single sample in a study of CD8 T cells in Susac syndrome. Random-hexamer reverse transcription was applied to roughly 0.45 to 1 ug RNA. TCRdb reprocessed the immunoSEQ multiplex PCR reads with MiXCR, giving one entry per CDR3 protein. The sample includes about 90,000 distinct CDR3 sequences, roughly 96% of them seen just once. The sequenced sample consisted of CD8+ T cells from PBMCs. The receptors stem from a human donor with Susac syndrome.

For this clonotype: Mismatch with germline at one junction end may stem from a read error. The chain combines TRBV7-7 with TRBJ1-5; D may be TRBD1 (5 bases). The V gene's germline CDR1 is SSHAT and CDR2 FNYEAQ (reference sequence). This CDR3 contains 13 residues. The CDR3 nucleotides read TGTGCTAGCAGCTTGGGACGGAATCAGCCCCAGCATTTT. Residues: CASSLGRNQPQHF.

The chain links TRBV5-6 to TRBJ1-6, with 7 positions matching TRBD1. V was clipped by 3 bases and J by 6 bases; unmatched bases: 15. Germline assignment: CDR1 SGHDT and CDR2 YYEEEE. This CDR3 spans 18 amino acids. CDR3 sequence reads: CASSSPTGSILGNSPLHF. In nucleotides, the CDR3 is TGTGCCAGCAGCTCCCCGACAGGGTCGATTCTTGGTAATTCACCCCTCCACTTT.

The chain combines TRBV13 with TRBJ1-4; unclear D gene. This CDR3 is built from 15 residues. Germline-derived CDR1 and CDR2 are PRHDT and FYEKMQ (reference sequence). V gave up 2 bases and J gave up 2 bases, with 9 bases separating them. The CDR3 nucleotides are TGTGCCAGCAGCTTACTTGCACAGACTAATGAAAAACTGTTTTTT. This gives the protein CASSLLAQTNEKLFF.

This chain joins TRBV2 and TRBJ1-2; no clear D. Trimming stripped 3 bases from V and 0 bases from J, with 11 bases between. Germline values: CDR1 SNHLY, CDR2 FYNNEI. This CDR3 is built from 15 residues. CDR3 nucleotides: TGTGCCAGCAGTGATATGGGGAGTCCTAACTATGGCTACACCTTC. This sequence encodes CASSDMGSPNYGYTF.

The chain couples TRBV20-1 to TRBJ1-5; tentative D call: TRBD1 (5 bases). CDR3 length: 11 amino acids. Germline lookup yields CDR1 DFQATT and CDR2 SNEGSKA (reference sequence). The DNA for the CDR3 is TGCAGCATGGGGGGAGGCCAGCCCCAGCATTTT. It yields the protein CSMGGGQPQHF.